The 30 T cell receptor beta chains below come from one sample, sequenced in a study of sequential checkpoint blockade in melanoma. The treatment is: randomized to nivolumab then ipilimumab (arm A) or the reverse (arm B). TCRdb's copy holds only in-frame clones and misses some; the assay was immunoSEQ multiplex PCR. The table records 3,000 to 4,500 clones, roughly 25% of them present only once. The input for sequencing was tumor tissue (inferred from file names), taken from a patient given nivolumab and ipilimumab in sequence. The receptors were sampled from a human donor with melanoma.

This clone was counted a few times. The CDR3 bases are TGTGCCAGCAGCTTGCGGGGGGTGGAATTCACCGGGGAGCTGTTTTTT. Amino acids: CASSLRGVEFTGELFF. The chain recombines TRBV11-3 with TRBJ2-2; 8 nucleotides match TRBD2. Germline values: CDR1 SGHNT, CDR2 YENEEA. The CDR3 runs 16 residues. V dropped 3 bases and J dropped 4; count of bases not matched to a gene: 7.

This clone counts as medium-sized. The CDR3 is CASSASGRDGNEQYF. CDR3 in DNA: TGTGCCAGCAGCGCAAGCGGGAGGGATGGAAACGAGCAGTACTTC. The rearrangement joins TRBV9 to TRBJ2-7, with 10 bases that match TRBD2. V lost 3 bases and J lost 5; bases outside the gene matches: 8. Germline-derived CDR1 and CDR2 are SGDLS and YYNGEE. The CDR3 is 15 residues long.

In its sample, this clone was seen a few times. This chain connects TRBV19 to TRBJ2-7; 9 positions match TRBD1. This CDR3 spans 14 amino acids. V trimming: 6 bases; J trimming: 2 bases; junction bases outside the gene matches: 5. Germline CDR1 reads LNHDA; CDR2 reads SQIVND (reference sequence). As DNA, the CDR3 is TGTGCCAGTAGGATGGGACAGGGAGCCTACGAGCAGTACTTC. Its protein product is CASRMGQGAYEQYF.

This clone came up many times. The genes are TRBV7-6 and TRBJ2-3; D unclear. The V gene's germline CDR1 is SGHVS and CDR2 FNYEAQ. CDR3 size: 14 residues. Trimming took off 3 bases at V and 0 bases at J, with 7 bases between the two ends. CDR3 region: CASSFRGSTDTQYF. The CDR3, as DNA: TGTGCCAGCAGCTTCCGCGGCAGCACAGATACGCAGTATTTT.

The gene calls are TRBV5-1 and TRBJ2-5; D may be TRBD1 or TRBD2 (5 bases each). V lost 2 bases to trimming and J lost 7 bases, with 15 bases between them. Germline assignment: CDR1 SGHRS and CDR2 YFSETQ. The CDR3 consists of 14 residues. The CDR3 DNA reads TGCGCCAGCAGCTTCCGGGACCCTCATGTGACCCAGTACTTC. It is translated as CASSFRDPHVTQYF.

This clone was seen repeatedly, ten times or more. The gene calls are TRBV11-3 and TRBJ1-1; 7 bases are shared with TRBD1. Germline V lookup: CDR1 SGHNT, CDR2 YENEEA. The CDR3 is 16 residues long. V trimming: 4 bases; J trimming: 5 bases; junction bases outside the gene matches: 13. The CDR3 DNA reads as TGTGCCAGCAGCTCTGTGGGGGACAGAAGGAAGACTGAAGCTTTCTTT. Its protein product is CASSSVGDRRKTEAFF.

This clone came up a few times. The CDR3 is CASSCWRADVRKYGYTF. In DNA form, the CDR3 reads TGTGCCAGCAGCTGTTGGCGAGCCGATGTCAGGAAGTATGGCTACACCTTC. The rearrangement links TRBV11-3 to TRBJ1-2; D is uncertain. Trimming pared 4 bases from V and 5 bases from J, leaving 23 bases between. Germline values: CDR1 SGHNT, CDR2 YENEEA. The CDR3 contains 17 residues.

This clone is labeled large. The rearrangement uses TRBV30 and TRBJ2-2, with D perhaps TRBD2 (5 bases). Germline CDR1 GTSNPN, CDR2 SVGIG (reference sequence). V dropped 2 bases and J dropped 3 bases, with 13 bases sitting between them. The CDR3 sequence is 15 residues long. CDR3 sequence (DNA): TGTGCCTGGAGTCCACGAGGCGGGTACACCGGGGAGCTGTTTTTT. Translating it yields CAWSPRGGYTGELFF.

This clone was observed at least ten times. The rearrangement uses TRBV11-3 and TRBJ2-7, with 10 bases identical to TRBD1. The germline V gene encodes CDR1 SGHNT and CDR2 YENEEA. Trimming took 5 bases from V and 6 from J; bases not matched to a gene: 13. The CDR3 runs to 16 residues. The CDR3, as DNA: TGTGCCAGCAGCCAATGGAGGACAGGGGGTAGGTCCGAGCAGTACTTC. Encoded protein: CASSQWRTGGRSEQYF.

This clone was observed at least ten times. The CDR3 loop is CASSLSQGDNEQFF. Here the CDR3 DNA reads TGTGCCAGCAGCTTATCACAGGGAGACAATGAGCAGTTCTTC. The chain carries TRBV7-1 and TRBJ2-1; tentative D call: TRBD1 (6 bases). TRBV7-1 is flagged as an ORF with uncertain function. V lost 4 bases and J 5 bases, leaving 12 bases between the germline ends. This CDR3 has 14 amino acids.

At least ten counts were recorded for this clone. This chain links TRBV11-3 with TRBJ2-7; 11 nucleotides align to TRBD2. Looked up from germline, CDR1 is SGHNT and CDR2 is YENEEA. V was clipped by 5 bases and J by 3 bases; unmatched bases: 9. This CDR3 contains 16 residues. This CDR3 reads CASSPRLAGINYEQYF. As DNA, the CDR3 is TGTGCCAGCAGCCCCCGACTAGCGGGAATCAACTACGAGCAGTACTTC.

This clone is classed as medium-sized. The V and J genes are TRBV10-3 and TRBJ2-7; 11 bases fit TRBD1. Germline V lookup: CDR1 ENHRY, CDR2 SYGVKD. V was clipped by 2 bases and J by 7 bases; unmatched bases: 7. CDR3 length equals 15 residues. In DNA, the CDR3 is TGTGCCATCAGTGAGGGACAGGGGGCTCCCTGGGAGCAGTACTTC. Its translation is CAISEGQGAPWEQYF.

The rearrangement joins TRBV19 to TRBJ1-6; D is uncertain. The CDR3 covers 15 residues. In germline, CDR1 is LNHDA, CDR2 SQIVND (reference sequence). V was pared by 6 bases and J by 3 bases, with 12 bases between. CDR3 protein: CASRSGRLYNSPLHF. Here the CDR3 DNA reads TGTGCCAGTAGGTCGGGTCGTCTCTATAATTCACCCCTCCACTTT.

The chain carries TRBV28 and TRBJ2-7; no definite D call. The CDR3 length is 14 residues. Trimming cost V 3 bases and J 0 bases, with 9 bases left between them. The germline V gene has CDR1 MDHEN and CDR2 SYDVKM. The CDR3 here is CASSFGRVSYEQYF. The CDR3 DNA sequence: TGTGCCAGCAGTTTTGGAAGGGTCTCCTACGAGCAGTACTTC.

This clone was counted at least ten times. V and J are TRBV11-3 and TRBJ1-6, with D tentatively TRBD1 (5 bases). This CDR3 is built from 15 residues. Germline V gene data show CDR1 as SGHNT and CDR2 as YENEEA. Deletions cut 2 bases from V and 7 bases from J, with 12 bases between. In nucleotides, the CDR3 is TGTGCCAGCAGCTTAAATGGACACCTCAATTCACCCCTCCACTTT. This encodes CASSLNGHLNSPLHF.

The chain combines TRBV18 with TRBJ1-1; D gene ambiguous. The germline V gene has CDR1 KGHSH and CDR2 LQKENI. V was shortened by 3 bases and J by 1 base, with 12 bases between the two germline ends. The CDR3 has 15 residues. The CDR3 DNA sequence: TGTGCCAGCTCACCGATATTGGGAACGAACACTGAAGCTTTCTTT. As protein: CASSPILGTNTEAFF.

By proportion, this clone is large (0.1 to 1%). The chain joins TRBV11-3 to TRBJ2-7; 10 positions agree with TRBD2. V lost 0 bases and J lost 1; bases outside the gene matches: 9. Germline CDR1 SGHNT, CDR2 YENEEA. CDR3 length: 18 residues. The CDR3, as DNA: TGTGCCAGCAGCTTAGACCCCTACCTAGCGGGAGCGTCCTACGAGCAGTACTTC. Translation gives CASSLDPYLAGASYEQYF.

This sequence joins TRBV7-2 and TRBJ2-7; possibly TRBD2 for D (6 bases). The V and J ends lost 6 bases and 7 bases respectively, with 16 bases between them. The CDR3 runs to 13 residues. Germline V lookup: CDR1 SGHTA, CDR2 FQGNSA. Here the CDR3 DNA reads TGTGCCAGCAGTGGGGTTGGGGGAGGAGAGCAGTACTTC. It codes for CASSGVGGGEQYF.

This clone occurred many times. J is TRBJ2-3 and V is TRBV11-3; maybe TRBD1 (8 bases). The V end was cut by 4 bases, the J end by 0 bases, with 14 bases between. The length of the CDR3 is 16 residues. Per germline, CDR1 SGHNT and CDR2 YENEEA. The CDR3 loop reads CASSSTGGGSTDTQYF. The CDR3 region has the DNA TGTGCCAGCAGCTCTACAGGGGGGGGTAGCACAGATACGCAGTATTTT.

This clone has a handful of counts. The J gene is TRBJ1-2, the V gene TRBV30, with TRBD1 as a possible D gene (6 bases). CDR1 and CDR2 from the germline V gene are GTSNPN and SVGIG (reference sequence). The length of the CDR3 is 12 residues. The ends were cut back, 0 bases at V and 8 bases at J, with 10 bases in the middle. The CDR3 coding sequence is TGTGCCTGGAGTGTACAGCAGGGGGGCTACACCTTC. Its translation: CAWSVQQGGYTF.

The CDR3 region is CASRAAISLPSGANVLTF. CDR3 in DNA: TGTGCCAGTAGAGCGGCAATCTCATTACCCTCTGGGGCCAACGTCCTGACTTTC. This chain uses TRBV19 with TRBJ2-6; D might be TRBD2 (5 bases). The germline CDR1 and CDR2 sequences are LNHDA and SQIVND (reference sequence). This CDR3 is built from 18 residues. Trimming removed 6 bases at V and 0 bases at J, with 18 bases between.

This clone was seen more than once but under ten times. V usage is TRBV11-3 and J usage is TRBJ2-7; D remains ambiguous. V was trimmed by 0 bases and J by 3 bases, leaving 12 bases between them. There are 15 residues in the CDR3. Germline V gene data show CDR1 as SGHNT and CDR2 as YENEEA. CDR3 region: CASSLDPSLYYEQYF. CDR3 bases: TGTGCCAGCAGCTTAGACCCTAGTCTTTACTACGAGCAGTACTTC.

The rearrangement links TRBV9 to TRBJ2-3; the D gene is possibly TRBD1 (6 bases). The CDR3 contains 16 residues. Trimming removed 0 bases from V and 0 bases from J, with 11 bases in between. Germline CDR1 and CDR2: SGDLS and YYNGEE. The CDR3 protein is CASSVEHQGSTDTQYF. CDR3 coding DNA: TGTGCCAGCAGCGTAGAACACCAGGGGAGCACAGATACGCAGTATTTT. Supplemented by reference TRBV9 and TRBJ2-3, the full variable domain reads DSGVTQTPKHLITATGQRVTLRCSPRSGDLSVYWYQQSLDQGLQFLIQYYNGEERAKGNILERFSAQQFPDLHSELNLSSLELGDSALYFCASSVEHQGSTDTQYFGPGTRLTVL.

In its sample, this clone was seen a few times. The chain employs TRBV23-1 and TRBJ2-1, with D maybe TRBD2 (7 bases). TRBV23-1 is designated an ORF whose function remains uncertain. CDR3 length equals 15 residues. Trimming took 6 bases from V and 3 from J, leaving 15 bases between them. This chain's CDR3 is CASSPRGGVYNEQFF. CDR3 nucleotide sequence: TGCGCCAGCAGCCCAAGGGGGGGCGTCTACAATGAGCAGTTCTTC.

This clone was counted ten times or more. The V and J genes are TRBV11-3 and TRBJ1-2; possibly TRBD1 for D (6 bases). Germline CDR1 reads SGHNT; CDR2 reads YENEEA. V gave up 4 bases and J gave up 2 bases, with 11 bases separating them. This CDR3 has 14 amino acids. The CDR3 nucleotides are TGTGCCAGCAGCTCGGAAGGGGGAAACTATGGCTACACCTTC. Translating gives CASSSEGGNYGYTF.

The chain is built from TRBV11-3 and TRBJ2-5; D gene unclear. The CDR3 is 14 residues long. Germline CDR1 and CDR2: SGHNT and YENEEA. Trimming stripped 5 bases from V and 5 bases from J, with 15 bases between. The CDR3 sequence is CASSPTLGRETQYF. CDR3 DNA sequence: TGTGCCAGCAGCCCAACGCTGGGTCGGGAGACCCAGTACTTC.

This clone was seen repeatedly, ten times or more. The chain joins TRBV11-3 to TRBJ1-6; 8 bases line up with TRBD1. The CDR3 is 16 residues long. Trimming removed 1 base from V and 3 bases from J; junction bases left unmatched: 2. Germline loops: CDR1 SGHNT, CDR2 YENEEA. The CDR3 loop is CASSLGTGFYNSPLHF. Written as DNA, the CDR3 is TGTGCCAGCAGCTTAGGGACAGGGTTCTATAATTCACCCCTCCACTTT.

This clone is medium-sized within its sample. This rearrangement joins TRBV28 to TRBJ1-1; 10 bases map to TRBD1. Trimming cost V 9 bases and J 5 bases; bases outside gene matches: 9. The CDR3 loop spans 14 amino acids. The germline V gene encodes CDR1 MDHEN and CDR2 SYDVKM. CDR3 DNA sequence: TGTGCCAGTGCCGAGGACAGGGGGTATACTGAAGCTTTCTTT. It encodes CASAEDRGYTEAFF.

Here the CDR3 reads CASSPGWGNEQFF. The CDR3 coding sequence is TGTGCCAGCAGCCCTGGATGGGGCAATGAGCAGTTCTTC. This rearrangement joins TRBV7-1 to TRBJ2-1; D gene uncertain. TRBV7-1 is labeled an ORF, and its function is uncertain. The CDR3 is made up of 13 amino acids. The ends were cut back, 5 bases at V and 6 bases at J, with 11 bases in the middle.

This chain links TRBV23-1 with TRBJ2-1, with a tentative D call TRBD1 (5 bases). TRBV23-1 is flagged as an ORF with uncertain function. Trimming cost V 6 bases and J 7 bases, with 13 bases left between them. The CDR3 extends over 13 amino acids. This chain's CDR3 is CASSLWQGNEQFF. CDR3 nucleotides: TGCGCCAGCAGCTTGTGGCAGGGTAATGAGCAGTTCTTC.